This TCR beta chain emerged from a study of blood T cell repertoires in COVID-19. As for the study in general: Some COVID-19 samples were acute and others convalescent; all came from the United States, Italy and Spain.

Clones were sequenced by immunoSEQ multiplex PCR, and TCRdb holds only the in-frame ones, with some missing. The table lists about 240,000 clones, about 91% of them singletons, with just over 2.5% in the top ten. V gave up 1 base and J gave up 2 bases; unmatched junction bases: 5. CDR1 is SEHNR and CDR2 is FQNEAQ in the germline V gene (reference sequence). CDR3 length: 15 amino acids. Sequencing used PBMCs or T cells enriched from blood (not recorded which). This TCR came from a woman aged 30 to 39 with acute COVID-19. The chain links TRBV7-9 to TRBJ2-7; 7 bases are shared with TRBD2. CDR3 region: CASSLVWEGTYEQYF. CDR3 DNA: TGTGCCAGCAGCTTAGTCTGGGAGGGAACCTACGAGCAGTACTTC.